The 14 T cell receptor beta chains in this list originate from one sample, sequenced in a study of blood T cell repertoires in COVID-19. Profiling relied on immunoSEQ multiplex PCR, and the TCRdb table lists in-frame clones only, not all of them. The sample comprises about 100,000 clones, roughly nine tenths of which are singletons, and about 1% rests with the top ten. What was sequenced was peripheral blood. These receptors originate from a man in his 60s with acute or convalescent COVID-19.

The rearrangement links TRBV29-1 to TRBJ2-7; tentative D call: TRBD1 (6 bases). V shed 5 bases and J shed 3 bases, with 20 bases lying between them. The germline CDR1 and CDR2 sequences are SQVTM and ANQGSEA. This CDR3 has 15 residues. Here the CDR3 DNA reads TGCAGCGTTTTGGGGGTAGGACAGTTGAGCTACGAGCAGTACTTC. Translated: CSVLGVGQLSYEQYF.

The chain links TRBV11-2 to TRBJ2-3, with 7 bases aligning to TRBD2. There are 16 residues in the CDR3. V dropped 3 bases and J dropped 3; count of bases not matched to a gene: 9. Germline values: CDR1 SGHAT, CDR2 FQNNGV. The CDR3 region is CASSFTAGVVTDTQYF. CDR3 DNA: TGTGCCAGCAGCTTTACGGCGGGAGTAGTGACAGATACGCAGTATTTT.

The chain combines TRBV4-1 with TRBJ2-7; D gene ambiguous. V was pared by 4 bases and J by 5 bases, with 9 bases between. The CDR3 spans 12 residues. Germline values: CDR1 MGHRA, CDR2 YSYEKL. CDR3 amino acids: CASSPHPDEQYF. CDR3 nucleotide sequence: TGCGCCAGCAGCCCTCATCCGGACGAGCAGTACTTC.

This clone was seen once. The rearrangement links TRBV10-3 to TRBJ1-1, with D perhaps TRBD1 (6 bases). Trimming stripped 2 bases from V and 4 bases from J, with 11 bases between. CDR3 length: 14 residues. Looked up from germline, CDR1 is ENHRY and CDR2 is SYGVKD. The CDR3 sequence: CAISEPTTGTEAFF. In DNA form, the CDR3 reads TGTGCCATCAGTGAGCCTACGACAGGCACTGAAGCTTTCTTT.

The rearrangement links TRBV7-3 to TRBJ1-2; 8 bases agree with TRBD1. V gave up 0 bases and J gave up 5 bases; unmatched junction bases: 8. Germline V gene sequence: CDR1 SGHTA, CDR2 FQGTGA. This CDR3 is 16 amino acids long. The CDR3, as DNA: TGTGCCAGCAGCTTAACGGCCGGGACAGGCTCTTATGGCTACACCTTC. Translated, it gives CASSLTAGTGSYGYTF.

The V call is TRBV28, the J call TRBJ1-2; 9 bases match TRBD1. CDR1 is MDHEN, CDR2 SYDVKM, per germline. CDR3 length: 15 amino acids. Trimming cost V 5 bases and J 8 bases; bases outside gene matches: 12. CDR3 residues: CASSIYTGGLSGYTF. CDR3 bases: TGTGCCAGCAGTATTTACACAGGGGGCCTTTCCGGCTACACCTTC.

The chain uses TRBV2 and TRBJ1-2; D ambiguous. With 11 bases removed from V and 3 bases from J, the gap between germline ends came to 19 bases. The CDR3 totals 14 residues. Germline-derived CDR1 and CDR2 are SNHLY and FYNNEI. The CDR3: CAHSIGREDYGYTF. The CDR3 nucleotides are TGTGCCCACAGCATAGGGAGGGAGGACTATGGCTACACCTTC.

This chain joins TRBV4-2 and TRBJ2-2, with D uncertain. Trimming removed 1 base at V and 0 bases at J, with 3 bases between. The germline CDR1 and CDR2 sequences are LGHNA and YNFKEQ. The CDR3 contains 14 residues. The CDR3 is CASSQGTNTGELFF. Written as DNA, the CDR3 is TGTGCCAGCAGCCAAGGTACGAACACCGGGGAGCTGTTTTTT.

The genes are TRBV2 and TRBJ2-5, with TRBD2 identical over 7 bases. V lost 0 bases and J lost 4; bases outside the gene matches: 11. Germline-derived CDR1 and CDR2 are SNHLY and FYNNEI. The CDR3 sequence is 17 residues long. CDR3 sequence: CASSEALSGISSETQYF. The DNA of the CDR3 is TGTGCCAGCAGTGAAGCGTTGAGCGGGATAAGCTCAGAGACCCAGTACTTC.

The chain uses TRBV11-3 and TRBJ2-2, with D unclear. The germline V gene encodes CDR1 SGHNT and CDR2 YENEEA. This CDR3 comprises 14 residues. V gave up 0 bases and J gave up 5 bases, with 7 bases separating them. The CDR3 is CASSLERFTGELFF. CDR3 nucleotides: TGTGCCAGCAGCTTAGAGAGGTTTACCGGGGAGCTGTTTTTT. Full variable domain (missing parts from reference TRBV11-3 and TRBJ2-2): EAGVVQSPRYKIIEKKQPVAFWCNPISGHNTLYWYLQNLGQGPELLIRYENEEAVDDSQLPKDRFSAERLKGVDSTLKIQPAELGDSAVYLCASSLERFTGELFFGEGSRLTVL.

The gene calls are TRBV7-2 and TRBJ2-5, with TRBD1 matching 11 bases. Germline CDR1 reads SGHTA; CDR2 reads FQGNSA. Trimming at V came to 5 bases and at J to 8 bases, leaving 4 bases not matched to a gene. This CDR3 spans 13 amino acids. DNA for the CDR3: TGTGCCAGCAGCGAAGGGACAGGGGGTACCCAGTACTTC. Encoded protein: CASSEGTGGTQYF. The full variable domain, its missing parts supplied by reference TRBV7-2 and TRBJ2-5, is GAGVSQSPSNKVTEKGKDVELRCDPISGHTALYWYRQSLGQGLEFLIYFQGNSAPDKSGLPSDRFSAERTGGSVSTLTIQRTQQEDSAVYLCASSEGTGGTQYFGPGTRLLVL.

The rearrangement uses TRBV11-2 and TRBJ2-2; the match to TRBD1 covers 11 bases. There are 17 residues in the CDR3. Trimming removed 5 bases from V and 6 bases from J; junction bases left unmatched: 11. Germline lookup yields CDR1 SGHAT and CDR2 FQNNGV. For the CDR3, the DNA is TGTGCCAGCAGCCCACGATCCGGGACAGGGGGTTCCGGGGAGCTGTTTTTT. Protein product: CASSPRSGTGGSGELFF.

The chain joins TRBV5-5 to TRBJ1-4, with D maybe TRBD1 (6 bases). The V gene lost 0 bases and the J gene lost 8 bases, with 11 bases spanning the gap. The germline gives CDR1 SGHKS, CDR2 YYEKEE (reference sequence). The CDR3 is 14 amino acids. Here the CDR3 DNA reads TGTGCCAGCAGCTTGGGCACAGGGCTCGAAAAACTGTTTTTT. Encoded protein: CASSLGTGLEKLFF.

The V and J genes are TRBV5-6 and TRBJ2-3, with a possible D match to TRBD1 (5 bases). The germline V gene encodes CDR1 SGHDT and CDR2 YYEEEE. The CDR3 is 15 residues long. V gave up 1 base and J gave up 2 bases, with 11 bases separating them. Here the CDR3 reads CASSLYARDTDTQYF. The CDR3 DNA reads TGTGCCAGCAGCTTGTATGCCAGGGACACAGATACGCAGTATTTT. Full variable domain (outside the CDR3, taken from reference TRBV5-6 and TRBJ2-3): DAGVTQSPTHLIKTRGQQVTLRCSPKSGHDTVSWYQQALGQGPQFIFQYYEEEERQRGNFPDRFSGHQFPNYSSELNVNALLLGDSALYLCASSLYARDTDTQYFGPGTRLTVL.